This entry lists 7 T cell receptor beta chains sequenced from one sample in a study of T-cell memory formation after mild COVID-19. Each CDR3 protein is one row after TCRdb ran MiXCR on the 5' RACE reads. The table has roughly 190,000 distinct CDR3 sequences, around 16% seen once. Specimen: PBMCs or a T cell subset sorted from them (not recorded which). Source of these receptors: an adult woman who had mild COVID-19 (a few samples of this study predate the infection). Cell type and time point are not known.

This sequence joins TRBV7-2 and TRBJ1-6, with D possibly being TRBD1 (5 bases). With 2 bases removed from V and 3 bases from J, the gap between germline ends came to 14 bases. Germline values: CDR1 SGHTA, CDR2 FQGNSA. The CDR3 length is 17 residues. This CDR3 is CASSLLGATVYNSPLHF. The CDR3 DNA is TGTGCCAGCAGCTTATTAGGCGCGACAGTCTATAATTCACCCCTCCACTTT.

The chain links TRBV5-4 to TRBJ2-5; no clear D. Germline V gene lookup returns CDR1 SGHNT and CDR2 YYREEE (reference sequence). This CDR3 region has 11 residues. Trimming pared 4 bases from V and 7 bases from J, leaving 8 bases between. The CDR3 region has the DNA TGTGCCAGCAGCCAAGACGCGACCCAGTACTTC. Residues: CASSQDATQYF.

CDR3 loop: CASSTETGYTIYF. The CDR3 DNA follows: TGCGCCAGCAGCACCGAGACCGGTTACACCATATATTTT. The chain is built from TRBV5-1 and TRBJ1-3; D not certain. CDR1 and CDR2 from the germline V gene are SGHRS and YFSETQ. This CDR3 has 13 amino acids. The germline V and J ends were trimmed by 4 bases and 8 bases, with 13 bases remaining between them.

The CDR3 DNA reads as TGCGCCAGCAGCCAAGACACTCAGGGGTCCTTTTACGAGCAGTACTTC. Its protein is CASSQDTQGSFYEQYF. The V gene is TRBV4-3, the J gene TRBJ2-7, with D possibly TRBD1 on 6 matching bases. Trimming stripped 0 bases from V and 4 bases from J, with 16 bases between. The CDR3 has 16 amino acids. Germline V gene data show CDR1 as LGHNA and CDR2 as YSLEER.

In regard to this clonotype: One junction end disagrees with the germline gene, perhaps due to a read error. The V call is TRBV3-1, the J call TRBJ2-5; 11 nucleotides align to TRBD1. Germline V gives CDR1 LGHDT, CDR2 YNNKEL (reference sequence). This CDR3 region has 13 residues. As DNA, the CDR3 is TGTGCCAGCAGCCAAGCGGGACAGGGGGTCTCACTTTTC. Its translation is CASSQAGQGVSLF.

This clonotype was seen more than once but under ten times. The gene calls are TRBV6-1 and TRBJ2-7, with TRBD1 identical over 10 bases. The CDR3 runs to 14 residues. With 6 bases clipped from V and 3 bases from J, the junction kept 5 bases outside the gene matches. Germline V lookup: CDR1 MNHNS, CDR2 SASEGT. The CDR3 region is CASRFRDRGYEQYF. The CDR3 DNA reads TGTGCCAGCAGGTTCCGGGACAGGGGCTACGAGCAGTACTTC.

This chain's CDR3 is CASSFRTGGNEQFF. The CDR3 coding sequence is TGTGCCAGCAGTTTCCGCACAGGAGGGAATGAGCAGTTCTTC. The rearrangement joins TRBV12-3 or TRBV12-4 to TRBJ2-1, with D maybe TRBD2 (6 bases). Trimming cost V 3 bases and J 7 bases, with 13 bases left between them. The CDR3 is made up of 14 amino acids.